The subject of this entry is one TCR beta chain. Antigen specificity is unknown. This may be a read error, as it is one base from a much larger clone. This specimen comes from a study of spatial heterogeneity in lung cancer. The CDR3 covers 15 residues. The germline CDR1 and CDR2 sequences are SGHTA and FQGNSA. Whole-study findings and limits: Ubiquitous expanded tumor TCRs were observed in blood more at resection than follow-up.

Time point noted: blood at routine non-recurrence follow-up after resection. Extraction of whole RNA from tumor, nontumor lung or frozen PBMC preceded unsorted sequencing. In the library, each TCR cDNA molecule bore its own unique molecular identifier. TCRdb independently ran MiXCR on the 5' RACE reads; one entry per CDR3 protein. The data contain approximately 20,000 distinct CDR3 sequences, 9.2% of them singletons. The TCR comes from a male donor with early-stage non-small cell lung cancer. The sample in question was PBMCs, obtained at follow-up. This chain joins TRBV7-2 and TRBJ1-5, with D possibly being TRBD1 (5 bases). This CDR3 is CVSSSQGRSNQPQHF. Written as DNA, the CDR3 is TGTGTCAGCAGTTCCCAGGGTCGGAGCAATCAGCCCCAGCATTTT.